This passage covers 20 T cell receptor beta chains from one sample sequenced in a study of CD8+ T cells in alopecia areata. Sequencing used cDNA as its template, made by extracting RNA and reverse transcribing it. Clones were read by immunoSEQ multiplex PCR, and TCRdb kept only the in-frame ones, dropping some. Found here are 160,000 or so clones, less than 80% of them singletons; the top ten hold around 10%. This specimen consisted of CD8+ T cells sorted from blood, obtained at week 0. The receptor set was obtained from a human donor with alopecia areata.

The V call is TRBV2, the J call TRBJ2-3, with D perhaps matching TRBD1 (6 bases). The V and J ends lost 2 bases and 3 bases respectively, with 9 bases between them. The CDR3 contains 14 residues. The germline gives CDR1 SNHLY, CDR2 FYNNEI. The CDR3 loop is CASSEPTGTDTQYF. The CDR3 bases are TGTGCCAGCAGTGAACCAACAGGGACAGATACGCAGTATTTT.

The V call is TRBV7-9, the J call TRBJ2-1, with D tentatively TRBD1 or TRBD2 (5 bases each). Germline assignment: CDR1 SEHNR and CDR2 FQNEAQ (reference sequence). V shed 2 bases and J shed 7 bases, with 15 bases lying between them. CDR3 length equals 15 residues. CDR3 in DNA: TGTGCCAGCAGCTTATGGAAGGGACCTCGGAATGAGCAGTTCTTC. Its translation: CASSLWKGPRNEQFF.

The chain has TRBV5-1 and TRBJ2-5; D uncertain. Germline V CDR1 and CDR2: SGHRS, YFSETQ. V lost 4 bases to trimming and J lost 0 bases, with 10 bases between them. The CDR3 has 14 amino acids. The DNA for the CDR3 is TGCGCCAGCAGCGGCCTTCAATACCAAGAGACCCAGTACTTC. Translating gives CASSGLQYQETQYF.

The chain is built from TRBV7-9 and TRBJ1-1; possible D gene TRBD1, 5 bases. The CDR3 is made up of 12 amino acids. Germline CDR1 reads SEHNR; CDR2 reads FQNEAQ (reference sequence). V was clipped by 5 bases and J by 8 bases, with 12 bases between them. The CDR3 nucleotides are TGTGCCAGCAGCGCGGGGCTCGGGGAAGCTTTCTTT. Its translation: CASSAGLGEAFF.

The chain carries TRBV5-1 and TRBJ2-7, with TRBD1 matching over 7 bases. V shed 5 bases, J shed 0 bases, and the junction held 11 bases outside the gene matches. CDR1 and CDR2 (germline): SGHRS, YFSETQ. The CDR3 runs to 16 residues. The CDR3: CASRGGPGTDSYEQYF. For the CDR3, the DNA is TGCGCCAGCAGAGGGGGACCCGGGACAGACTCCTACGAGCAGTACTTC.

The J gene is TRBJ2-7, the V gene TRBV4-1; maybe TRBD1 (6 bases). The CDR3 extends over 14 amino acids. Germline CDR1 reads MGHRA; CDR2 reads YSYEKL. V lost 1 base, J lost 6 bases, and 13 bases lay in between. The CDR3 region is CASSQAFQGTEQYF. The CDR3 bases are TGCGCCAGCAGCCAAGCCTTCCAGGGGACCGAGCAGTACTTC.

Concerning this clone: The sample holds other DNA sequences that translate to the same CDR3. This sequence joins TRBV5-6 and TRBJ2-5; unclear D gene. There are 13 residues in the CDR3. CDR1 SGHDT and CDR2 YYEEEE come from the germline V gene. The V end lost 0 bases, the J end lost 2 bases, and 5 bases lay between the germline ends. CDR3 residues: CASSLGGQETQYF. CDR3 DNA: TGTGCCAGCAGCTTGGGGGGACAAGAGACCCAGTACTTC.

The chain is built from TRBV30 and TRBJ1-2; 11 bases agree with TRBD1. V shed 0 bases and J 0 bases; nucleotides not matched to a gene: 0. The length of the CDR3 is 15 residues. Germline CDR1 and CDR2: GTSNPN and SVGIG (reference sequence). CDR3 loop: CAWSVGQGANYGYTF. CDR3 coding DNA: TGTGCCTGGAGTGTGGGACAGGGGGCTAACTATGGCTACACCTTC. The full variable domain, rest sourced from reference TRBV30 and TRBJ1-2, is SQTIHQWPATLVQPVGSPLSLECTVEGTSNPNLYWYRQAAGRGLQLLFYSVGIGQISSEVPQNLSASRPQDRQFILSSKKLLLSDSGFYLCAWSVGQGANYGYTFGSGTRLTVV.

The chain carries TRBV6-5 and TRBJ2-1; maybe TRBD1 (5 bases). The CDR3 has 15 residues. The V and J ends lost 0 bases and 6 bases respectively, with 12 bases between them. The germline CDR1 and CDR2 sequences are MNHEY and SVGAGI. The CDR3 protein is CASSYSTGRVNEQFF. CDR3 sequence (DNA): TGTGCCAGCAGTTACTCGACCGGCAGGGTCAATGAGCAGTTCTTC.

The chain is built from TRBV5-1 and TRBJ2-7, with D tentatively TRBD1 (5 bases). This CDR3 region has 14 residues. Germline CDR1 and CDR2: SGHRS and YFSETQ. V lost 0 bases and J lost 3, with 10 bases in between. The CDR3 DNA reads as TGCGCCAGCAGCTTGGAGGCAGGGTTCTACGAGCAGTACTTC. Translated, it gives CASSLEAGFYEQYF. Combining the CDR3 with reference TRBV5-1 and TRBJ2-7 gives the whole variable domain KAGVTQTPRYLIKTRGQQVTLSCSPISGHRSVSWYQQTPGQGLQFLFEYFSETQRNKGNFPGRFSGRQFSNSRSEMNVSTLELGDSALYLCASSLEAGFYEQYFGPGTRLTVT.

This chain uses TRBV5-6 with TRBJ2-1; 8 nucleotides match TRBD2. Unmatched junction bases numbered 3, after V lost 0 bases and J lost 4 bases. Germline V gives CDR1 SGHDT, CDR2 YYEEEE. The length of the CDR3 is 15 residues. The CDR3 here is CASSLGGGGYNEQFF. For the CDR3, the DNA is TGTGCCAGCAGCTTGGGCGGCGGGGGGTACAATGAGCAGTTCTTC.

This clone has more than one count but fewer than ten. The chain has TRBV25-1 and TRBJ2-1, with TRBD1 identical over 8 bases. The CDR3 is 16 residues long. In germline, CDR1 is MGHDK, CDR2 SYGVNS. J lost 2 bases, V lost 3 bases, and 6 bases had no gene match. The CDR3 sequence is CASSDMTGEPYNEQFF. The CDR3 nucleotides are TGTGCCAGCAGTGATATGACAGGGGAACCCTACAATGAGCAGTTCTTC.

A single count supports this clone. J is TRBJ1-1 and V is TRBV5-6, with no clear D. Trimming removed 0 bases at V and 9 bases at J, with 9 bases between. CDR3 length: 12 residues. Germline CDR1 is SGHDT and CDR2 is YYEEEE. The CDR3 DNA reads as TGTGCCAGCAGCTTGGCCGCCAGTCAAGCTTTCTTT. Amino acids: CASSLAASQAFF.

This chain uses TRBV2 with TRBJ1-1, with 8 nucleotides matching TRBD1. Trimming took 1 base from V and 6 from J; bases not matched to a gene: 10. The germline gives CDR1 SNHLY, CDR2 FYNNEI. This CDR3 has 16 residues. Here the CDR3 reads CASSEGGNRGGAEAFF. The CDR3 DNA follows: TGTGCCAGCAGTGAAGGCGGTAACAGGGGGGGTGCTGAAGCTTTCTTT.

This rearrangement joins TRBV13 to TRBJ1-2; D is possibly TRBD1 (5 bases). V lost 1 base and J lost 11, with 11 bases in between. CDR3 length equals 12 residues. Germline CDR1 and CDR2: PRHDT and FYEKMQ (reference sequence). The CDR3 coding sequence is TGTGCCAGCAGCTTAGCGGGGGATCGTTACACCTTC. This encodes CASSLAGDRYTF.

The V and J genes are TRBV13 and TRBJ1-1, with no clear D. The CDR3 length is 12 residues. V lost 3 bases to trimming and J lost 2 bases, with 4 bases between them. Germline V CDR1 and CDR2: PRHDT, FYEKMQ (reference sequence). This chain's CDR3 is CASSFGNTEAFF. CDR3 coding DNA: TGTGCCAGCAGCTTTGGTAACACTGAAGCTTTCTTT.

The V call is TRBV27, the J call TRBJ2-7; maybe TRBD2 (6 bases). The CDR3 runs to 13 residues. Looked up from germline, CDR1 is MNHEY and CDR2 is SMNVEV (reference sequence). V was shortened by 4 bases and J by 5 bases, with 12 bases between the two germline ends. CDR3 sequence: CASSYGREDEQYF. CDR3 coding DNA: TGTGCCAGCAGTTATGGCAGGGAGGACGAGCAGTACTTC.

The chain carries TRBV2 and TRBJ1-4, with D possibly being TRBD1 (6 bases). CDR3 size: 13 residues. Germline CDR1 is SNHLY and CDR2 is FYNNEI. Deletions cut 3 bases from V and 10 bases from J, with 12 bases between. CDR3 in amino acids: CASSDTGSGKLFF. Here the CDR3 DNA reads TGTGCCAGCAGTGATACAGGGAGTGGAAAACTGTTTTTT.

The chain uses TRBV13 and TRBJ2-7, with D unclear. CDR3 size: 13 residues. Germline V lookup: CDR1 PRHDT, CDR2 FYEKMQ (reference sequence). The germline V and J ends were trimmed by 4 bases and 5 bases, with 12 bases remaining between them. In nucleotides, the CDR3 is TGTGCCAGCAGCTGGGCAGATTCCCACGAGCAGTACTTC. Protein sequence: CASSWADSHEQYF.

The chain is built from TRBV6-5 and TRBJ1-2, with a weak D call TRBD1 (5 bases). The germline CDR1 and CDR2 sequences are MNHEY and SVGAGI. Trimming took 0 bases from V and 4 from J, leaving 9 bases between them. This CDR3 spans 14 amino acids. The CDR3 DNA reads TGTGCCAGCAGTTACTCGGGGGGGAGCTATGGCTACACCTTC. Protein: CASSYSGGSYGYTF.